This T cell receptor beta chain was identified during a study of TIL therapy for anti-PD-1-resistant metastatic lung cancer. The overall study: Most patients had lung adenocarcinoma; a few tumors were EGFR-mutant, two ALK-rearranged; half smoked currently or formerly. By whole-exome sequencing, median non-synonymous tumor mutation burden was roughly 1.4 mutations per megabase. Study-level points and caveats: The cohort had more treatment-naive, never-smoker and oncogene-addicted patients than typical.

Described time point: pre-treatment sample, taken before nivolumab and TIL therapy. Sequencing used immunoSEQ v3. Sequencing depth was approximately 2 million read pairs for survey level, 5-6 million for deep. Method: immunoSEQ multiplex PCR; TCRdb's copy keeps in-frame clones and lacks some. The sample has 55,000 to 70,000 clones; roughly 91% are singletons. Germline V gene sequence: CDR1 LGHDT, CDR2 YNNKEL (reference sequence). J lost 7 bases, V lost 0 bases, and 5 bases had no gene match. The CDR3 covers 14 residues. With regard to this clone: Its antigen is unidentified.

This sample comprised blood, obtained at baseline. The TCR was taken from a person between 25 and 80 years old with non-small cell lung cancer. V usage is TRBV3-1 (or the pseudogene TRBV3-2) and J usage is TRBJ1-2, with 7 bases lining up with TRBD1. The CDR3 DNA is TGTGCCAGCAGCCAAGAGGTAGGGGGCGTTGGCTACACCTTC. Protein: CASSQEVGGVGYTF.